The source of this T cell receptor beta chain is a study of T cells in localized non-small cell lung cancer. Study outcomes and limitations: Out of the top 100 tumor clones, a median about 58 were seen in adjacent lung. T cell clonality was highest in uninvolved adjacent lung, above tumor.

Libraries were prepared by immunoSEQ multiplex PCR; TCRdb keeps only in-frame clonotypes and omits some of them. The sample lists about 21,000 clones, around 90% seen once, with 5.5% to 8% in the top ten. Of note for this clone: Its antigen is unknown.

The germline gives CDR1 SGHRS, CDR2 YFSETQ. Deletions cut 0 bases from V and 3 bases from J, with 3 bases between. This CDR3 is built from 12 residues. V is TRBV5-1 and J is TRBJ1-2; D is undetermined. Specimen: peripheral blood, collected before any cancer treatment. The sequence came from a male donor older than 55 with stage I squamous cell lung carcinoma. The CDR3 protein is CASSLGDYGYTF. The CDR3 coding sequence is TGCGCCAGCAGCTTGGGAGACTATGGCTACACCTTC. The full variable domain, rest sourced from reference TRBV5-1 and TRBJ1-2, is KAGVTQTPRYLIKTRGQQVTLSCSPISGHRSVSWYQQTPGQGLQFLFEYFSETQRNKGNFPGRFSGRQFSNSRSEMNVSTLELGDSALYLCASSLGDYGYTFGSGTRLTVV.